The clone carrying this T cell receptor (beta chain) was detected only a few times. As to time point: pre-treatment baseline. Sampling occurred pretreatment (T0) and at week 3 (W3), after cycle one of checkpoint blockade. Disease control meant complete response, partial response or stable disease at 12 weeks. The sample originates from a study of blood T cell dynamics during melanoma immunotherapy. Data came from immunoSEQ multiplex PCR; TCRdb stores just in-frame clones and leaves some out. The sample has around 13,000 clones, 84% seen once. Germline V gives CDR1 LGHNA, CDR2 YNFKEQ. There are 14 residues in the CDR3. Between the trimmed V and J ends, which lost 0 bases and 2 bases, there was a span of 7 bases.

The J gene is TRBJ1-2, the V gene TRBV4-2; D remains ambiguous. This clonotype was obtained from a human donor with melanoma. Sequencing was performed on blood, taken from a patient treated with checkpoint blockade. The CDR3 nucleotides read TGTGCCAGCAGCCAAGAAGAGGCCAACTATGGCTACACCTTC. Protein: CASSQEEANYGYTF.